The rows below give T cell receptor beta chains drawn from one sample of a study of T-cell memory formation after mild COVID-19. TCRdb reprocessed the 5' RACE reads via MiXCR and lists one record per CDR3 protein. The repertoire holds 200,000 to 250,000 distinct CDR3 sequences, with roughly 14% as singletons. Input material: PBMCs or a T cell subset sorted from them (not recorded which). The source of these receptors is an adult woman who had mild COVID-19 (a few samples of this study predate the infection). Cell type and time point are not known. CDR3s include the opening cysteine and the closing phenylalanine or tryptophan. The D gene is left open where the match is weak. Clone sizes are given selectively: once, few, many, or a class where the clone is expanded.

clone_size	v_call	d_call	j_call	cdr3_aa	cdr3_nt
.	TRBV20-1	.	TRBJ2-1	CRARGQGNEQFF	TGCAGGGCACGGGGACAAGGCAATGAGCAGTTCTTC
.	TRBV5-5	.	TRBJ1-2	CASSLGGDYYGYTF	TGTGCCAGCAGCTTGGGGGGCGACTACTATGGCTACACCTTC
few	TRBV5-1	TRBD1	TRBJ2-7	CASSWGTGAISYEQYF	TGCGCCAGCAGCTGGGGGACAGGGGCCATCTCCTACGAGCAGTACTTC
.	TRBV29-1	.	TRBJ2-2	CSAKGGGELFF	TGCAGCGCTAAAGGGGGCGGGGAGCTGTTTTTT
.	TRBV5-8	.	TRBJ1-6	CASSLTEPGSYNSPLHF	TGTGCCAGCAGCTTGACCGAGCCCGGCTCCTATAATTCACCCCTCCACTTT
.	TRBV12-3/TRBV12-4	TRBD1	TRBJ1-5	CASSFHQGTADQPQHF	TGTGCCAGCAGTTTCCACCAAGGGACAGCCGATCAGCCCCAGCATTTT
.	TRBV5-1	.	TRBJ1-1	CASSPLGPGTNTEAFF	TGCGCCAGCAGTCCGTTAGGCCCAGGGACGAACACTGAAGCTTTCTTT
many	TRBV5-5	.	TRBJ2-2	CASSLTNTGELFF	TGTGCCAGCAGCTTAACGAACACCGGGGAGCTGTTTTTT
.	TRBV20-1	.	TRBJ2-7	CSASTLYEQYF	TGCAGTGCTTCAACCCTCTACGAGCAGTACTTC
.	TRBV12-3/TRBV12-4	TRBD1	TRBJ1-1	CASSFSTGVTEAFF	TGTGCCAGCAGTTTTTCGACAGGGGTTACTGAAGCTTTCTTT
.	TRBV6-2/TRBV6-3	.	TRBJ1-5	CASRAGTRGNQPQHF	TGTGCCAGCAGAGCTGGGACGAGAGGCAATCAGCCCCAGCATTTT
.	TRBV2	.	TRBJ2-3	CASSVGLTSTDTQYF	TGTGCCAGCAGTGTGGGCCTGACGTCCACAGATACGCAGTATTTT
many	TRBV29-1	.	TRBJ2-3	CSVAPEYTQYF	TGCAGCGTTGCCCCCGAGTATACGCAGTATTTT
few	TRBV7-2	.	TRBJ2-7	CASSSGGGYEQYF	TGTGCCAGCAGCTCAGGAGGGGGATACGAGCAGTACTTC
.	TRBV19	.	TRBJ2-1	CASSIDRGYNEQFF	TGTGCCAGTAGTATAGATCGAGGCTACAATGAGCAGTTCTTC
many	TRBV4-1	.	TRBJ2-2	CASSQRPVGGAGELFF	TGCGCCAGCAGCCAACGACCCGTCGGAGGGGCCGGGGAGCTGTTTTTT
.	TRBV25-1	TRBD2	TRBJ2-3	CASSELAGTDTQYF	TGTGCCAGCAGTGAACTAGCGGGCACAGATACGCAGTATTTT
.	TRBV7-7	TRBD2	TRBJ2-7	CASSLGLGYEQYF	TGTGCTAGCAGCTTAGGACTAGGCTACGAGCAGTACTTC
.	TRBV4-1	TRBD2	TRBJ2-5	CASSPLGLAGVETQYF	TGCGCCAGCAGCCCCCTAGGGCTAGCGGGAGTAGAGACCCAGTACTTC
few	TRBV5-1	.	TRBJ2-2	CASSLGPTPTRTGELFF	TGCGCCAGCAGCTTGGGACCGACCCCCACGAGAACCGGGGAGCTGTTTTTT
.	TRBV12-3/TRBV12-4	TRBD1	TRBJ2-5	CASRGQGERETQYF	TGTGCCAGCAGGGGACAGGGCGAACGAGAGACCCAGTACTTC
few	TRBV27	.	TRBJ1-4	CASSTGTTNEKLFF	TGTGCCAGCAGTACCGGGACAACTAATGAAAAACTGTTTTTT
few	TRBV12-3/TRBV12-4	.	TRBJ1-2	CASSPGIEDSFYGYTF	TGTGCCAGCAGTCCTGGAATAGAAGACAGTTTCTATGGCTACACCTTC
.	TRBV4-1	.	TRBJ1-3	CASSRQEGQGNTIYF	TGCGCCAGCAGCCGCCAGGAGGGGCAGGGAAACACCATATATTTT
few	TRBV5-6	TRBD1	TRBJ2-5	CASSPGTGGAETQYF	TGTGCCAGCAGCCCCGGGACAGGGGGCGCGGAGACCCAGTACTTC
.	TRBV6-1	TRBD1	TRBJ2-1	CASSARQGDEQFF	TGTGCCAGCAGCGCCCGACAGGGGGATGAGCAGTTCTTC
.	TRBV9	TRBD2	TRBJ2-7	CASSVEGLAGEEQYF	TGTGCCAGCAGCGTAGAGGGACTAGCGGGAGAGGAGCAGTACTTC
few	TRBV6-5	.	TRBJ1-1	CASSVGRPMNTEAFF	TGTGCCAGCAGTGTAGGGAGGCCCATGAACACTGAAGCTTTCTTT
many	TRBV10-3	TRBD2	TRBJ2-7	CAISGIGTTNSYEQYF	TGTGCCATCAGTGGGATCGGGACTACCAACTCCTACGAGCAGTACTTC
few	TRBV30	.	TRBJ1-1	CAWTGTERTEAFF	TGTGCCTGGACAGGGACTGAGAGGACTGAAGCTTTCTTT
few	TRBV5-6	TRBD1	TRBJ2-5	CASSSGQGAMAQYF	TGTGCCAGCAGCTCCGGACAGGGTGCGATGGCCCAGTACTTC
few	TRBV2	TRBD1	TRBJ1-5	CASSSAGTGGGQPQHF	TGTGCCAGCAGCTCCGCAGGGACAGGGGGCGGTCAGCCCCAGCATTTT
many	TRBV7-9	.	TRBJ2-2	CASSPLQGAGELFF	TGTGCCAGCAGCCCGCTCCAAGGGGCCGGGGAGCTGTTTTTT
.	TRBV5-1	.	TRBJ1-2	CASSSMTANYGYTF	TGCGCCAGCAGCTCGATGACAGCGAACTATGGCTACACCTTC
.	TRBV5-1	.	TRBJ2-1	CASSFSAELIEQFF	TGCGCCAGCAGCTTTTCGGCTGAGCTGATCGAGCAGTTCTTC
.	TRBV3-1	.	TRBJ2-3	CASSQVPDTDTQYF	TGTGCCAGCAGCCAAGTTCCCGACACAGATACGCAGTATTTT
once	TRBV20-1	TRBD2	TRBJ2-7	CSASRDPSGVIVYEQYF	TGCAGTGCTAGTCGTGATCCTAGCGGGGTGATAGTTTACGAGCAGTACTTC
.	TRBV29-1	.	TRBJ1-1	CSVEGQPNTEAFF	TGCAGCGTTGAAGGGCAGCCGAACACTGAAGCTTTCTTT
few	TRBV3-1	TRBD1	TRBJ1-6	CASSQETGARTPPLHF	TGTGCCAGCAGCCAAGAGACAGGGGCGCGAACTCCACCCCTCCACTTT
few	TRBV6-5	TRBD2	TRBJ2-1	CASRAAGLASASEQFF	TGTGCCAGCAGAGCCGCGGGACTAGCATCCGCCAGTGAGCAGTTCTTC
few	TRBV12-3/TRBV12-4	.	TRBJ1-2	CASSSVPNYGYTF	TGTGCCAGCAGTTCTGTGCCCAACTATGGCTACACCTTC
.	TRBV7-9	TRBD1	TRBJ2-5	CASSPRTGAHETQYF	TGTGCCAGCAGCCCCCGGACAGGGGCGCATGAGACCCAGTACTTC
many	TRBV5-6	.	TRBJ1-2	CASSLGPRTGHGYTF	TGTGCCAGCAGCTTGGGGCCTCGGACGGGCCATGGCTACACCTTC
.	TRBV5-1	TRBD2	TRBJ2-1	CASSGGLAGGSGGYNEQFF	TGCGCCAGCAGCGGCGGACTAGCGGGAGGTTCCGGCGGATACAATGAGCAGTTCTTC
.	TRBV4-1	TRBD1	TRBJ1-2	CASRKDRGPYYGYTF	TGCGCCAGCAGGAAAGACAGGGGGCCATACTATGGCTACACCTTC
.	TRBV7-7	.	TRBJ1-2	CASSIDRGLGGYTF	TGTGCCAGCAGCATAGATCGGGGTTTAGGGGGCTACACCTTC
.	TRBV20-1	.	TRBJ1-2	CSARTPGYGYTF	TGCAGTGCTAGAACCCCCGGGTATGGCTACACCTTC
few	TRBV12-3/TRBV12-4	.	TRBJ1-5	CASSSAGNQPQHF	TGTGCCAGCAGTTCCGCTGGCAATCAGCCCCAGCATTTT
few	TRBV10-3	.	TRBJ2-1	CAIRRTVEGPNEQFF	TGTGCCATCAGGAGAACAGTCGAGGGCCCCAATGAGCAGTTCTTC
few	TRBV5-6	.	TRBJ2-7	CASRIRSYEQYF	TGTGCCAGCCGGATCCGGTCCTACGAGCAGTACTTC
few	TRBV7-3	TRBD1	TRBJ1-1	CASSPTGQGALAFF	TGTGCCAGCAGCCCGACGGGACAGGGGGCTCTAGCTTTCTTT
few	TRBV28	.	TRBJ1-1	CASSRVSEAFF	TGTGCCAGCAGTAGGGTTTCGGAAGCTTTCTTT
.	TRBV19	.	TRBJ1-5	CASSIAHGGEPQHF	TGTGCCAGTAGTATTGCCCACGGGGGGGAGCCCCAGCATTTT
.	TRBV29-1	.	TRBJ1-1	CSATTGATEAFF	TGCAGCGCAACCACAGGCGCCACTGAAGCTTTCTTT
few	TRBV10-3	.	TRBJ2-1	CAISELIVAQRKGNEQFF	TGTGCCATCAGTGAGTTAATTGTGGCCCAACGTAAGGGGAATGAGCAGTTCTTC